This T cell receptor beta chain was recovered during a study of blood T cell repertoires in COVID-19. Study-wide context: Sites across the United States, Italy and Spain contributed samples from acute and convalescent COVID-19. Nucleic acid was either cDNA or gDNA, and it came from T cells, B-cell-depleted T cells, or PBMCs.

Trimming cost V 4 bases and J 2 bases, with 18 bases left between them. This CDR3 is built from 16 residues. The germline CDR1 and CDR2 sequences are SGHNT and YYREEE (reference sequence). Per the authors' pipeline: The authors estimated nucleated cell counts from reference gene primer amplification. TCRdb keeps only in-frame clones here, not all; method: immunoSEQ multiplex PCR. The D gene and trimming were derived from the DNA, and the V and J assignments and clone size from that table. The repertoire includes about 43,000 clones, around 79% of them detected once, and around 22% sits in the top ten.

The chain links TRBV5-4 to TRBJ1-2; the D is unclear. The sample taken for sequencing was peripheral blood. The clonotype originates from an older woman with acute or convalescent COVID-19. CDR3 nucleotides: TGTGCCAGCAGCGAGATAGCGAGGGTATCCAACTATGGCTACACCTTC. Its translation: CASSEIARVSNYGYTF.